Below are 23 T cell receptor beta chains sequenced from a single sample in a study of beta chain features in type 1 diabetes. Expressed TCRB transcripts got sequenced, as all isolated RNA was reverse transcribed. Here immunoSEQ multiplex PCR was the method, and the copy in TCRdb shows in-frame clones only, minus some. The sample carries some 410,000 clones, more than 9.5% recorded once. The material sequenced was naive CD4+ T cells from blood. The receptors were sampled from a woman in her late teens or twenties in good health.

The rearrangement uses TRBV5-1 and TRBJ2-7; TRBD1 agrees at 7 bases. The germline gives CDR1 SGHRS, CDR2 YFSETQ. This CDR3 contains 14 residues. V lost 3 bases and J lost 3; bases outside the gene matches: 6. Written as DNA, the CDR3 is TGCGCCAGCAGCTCAAACAGGGGAATCTACGAGCAGTACTTC. Translating it yields CASSSNRGIYEQYF.

Details on this clone: The same CDR3 can be traced to other DNA sequences in this sample. The chain is built from TRBV4-1 and TRBJ2-1; D not certain. Germline V gives CDR1 MGHRA, CDR2 YSYEKL. V gave up 1 base and J gave up 9 bases, with 7 bases separating them. This CDR3 region has 12 residues. CDR3 residues: CASSQVGGEQFF. The DNA of the CDR3 is TGCGCCAGCAGCCAAGTCGGCGGTGAGCAGTTCTTC.

The chain carries TRBV15 and TRBJ1-2; D ambiguous. Trimming removed 0 bases at V and 3 bases at J, with 11 bases between. The CDR3 is made up of 15 amino acids. CDR1 and CDR2 from the germline V gene are LNHNV and YYDKDF (reference sequence). CDR3 sequence reads: CATSRDPIRDYGYTF. The CDR3 nucleotides read TGTGCCACCAGCAGAGACCCGATACGCGACTATGGCTACACCTTC.

This clone has a handful of counts. This chain uses TRBV2 with TRBJ1-1, with 10 bases identical to TRBD1. V was pared by 6 bases and J by 4 bases, with 8 bases of the junction left unmatched. The CDR3 contains 15 residues. Germline V lookup: CDR1 SNHLY, CDR2 FYNNEI. The CDR3 sequence: CASSPDRGRGTEAFF. CDR3 DNA: TGTGCCAGCAGCCCCGACAGGGGGCGAGGCACTGAAGCTTTCTTT.

V and J are TRBV27 and TRBJ2-6, with a weak D call TRBD1 (6 bases). Trimming pared 4 bases from V and 0 bases from J, leaving 19 bases between. Germline lookup yields CDR1 MNHEY and CDR2 SMNVEV (reference sequence). The CDR3 is made up of 19 amino acids. The CDR3 nucleotides read TGTGCCAGCAGTTCGTACAGGGCCTTTCTTGACTCTGGGGCCAACGTCCTGACTTTC. Encoded protein: CASSSYRAFLDSGANVLTF.

J is TRBJ1-4 and V is TRBV30; D is unclear. The V gene's germline CDR1 is GTSNPN and CDR2 SVGIG (reference sequence). The CDR3 consists of 12 residues. Trimming shortened V by 4 bases and J by 14 bases, and 17 bases separated the two germline ends. The CDR3 sequence is CAWKNRGGGLFF. The CDR3 region has the DNA TGTGCCTGGAAAAACCGCGGAGGCGGGCTGTTTTTT.

This chain uses TRBV6-5 with TRBJ1-5; TRBD1 matches 7 bases. Looked up from germline, CDR1 is MNHEY and CDR2 is SVGAGI. This CDR3 spans 14 amino acids. V was clipped by 6 bases and J by 5 bases; unmatched bases: 7. CDR3 nucleotides: TGTGCCAGCAGCCGGGACAGAAAGTATCAGCCCCAGCATTTT. This gives the protein CASSRDRKYQPQHF.

This clone has a handful of counts. The gene calls are TRBV7-2 and TRBJ2-2; D is unclear. Trimming stripped 1 base from V and 6 bases from J, with 9 bases between. CDR1 and CDR2 (germline): SGHTA, FQGNSA. There are 14 residues in the CDR3. The CDR3 coding sequence is TGTGCCAGCAGCTTAGGTAGTTCGGCCGGGGAGCTGTTTTTT. Its translation is CASSLGSSAGELFF.

This chain links TRBV5-1 with TRBJ2-5; D call uncertain. The CDR3 sequence is 14 residues long. Trimming shortened V by 1 base and J by 4 bases, and 11 bases separated the two germline ends. CDR1 and CDR2 from the germline V gene are SGHRS and YFSETQ. CDR3 nucleotides: TGCGCCAGCAGCTTGATGTTCCGGGCAGAGACCCAGTACTTC. Translated: CASSLMFRAETQYF.

This clone was found a few times. The chain links TRBV7-9 to TRBJ2-3; D gene uncertain. V dropped 5 bases and J dropped 2 bases, with 17 bases sitting between them. The V gene's germline CDR1 is SEHNR and CDR2 FQNEAQ (reference sequence). This CDR3 contains 16 residues. The CDR3 bases are TGTGCCAGCAGCGGTTTGGACGGAACAAACACAGATACGCAGTATTTT. Protein: CASSGLDGTNTDTQYF.

A few counts support this clone. This CDR3 reads CASSVGGSEQFF. CDR3 DNA: TGTGCCAGCAGCGTAGGGGGAAGTGAGCAGTTCTTC. V gene TRBV9 combines with J gene TRBJ2-1, with D unresolved. Per the germline V gene, CDR1 is SGDLS and CDR2 is YYNGEE. V was cut by 0 bases and J by 9 bases, with 7 bases left in between. CDR3 length: 12 amino acids.

This clone was seen only a few times. This chain joins TRBV7-8 and TRBJ2-1; D might be TRBD1 (6 bases). CDR1 is SGHVS and CDR2 is FQNEAQ in the germline V gene. Deletions cut 0 bases from V and 9 bases from J, with 12 bases between. The CDR3 runs to 14 residues. The CDR3 reads CASSLAIRGGEQFF. In nucleotides, the CDR3 is TGTGCCAGCAGCTTAGCAATCAGGGGCGGTGAGCAGTTCTTC.

This clone was counted a few times. The J gene is TRBJ1-5, the V gene TRBV30; D is uncertain. Germline CDR1 and CDR2: GTSNPN and SVGIG (reference sequence). CDR3 length equals 16 residues. Trimming cost V 2 bases and J 3 bases, with 17 bases left between them. CDR3 nucleotides: TGTGCCTGGAGTAGAGGACCGCCGACCCTCAATCAGCCCCAGCATTTT. It yields the protein CAWSRGPPTLNQPQHF.

The chain couples TRBV29-1 to TRBJ2-3; the D gene is possibly TRBD1 (6 bases). V gave up 6 bases and J gave up 3 bases, with 13 bases separating them. The germline V gene has CDR1 SQVTM and CDR2 ANQGSEA. The CDR3 spans 13 residues. The CDR3 DNA follows: TGCAGCGTCGTCAAGGGGGATACAGATACGCAGTATTTT. Translated, it gives CSVVKGDTDTQYF.

V and J are TRBV5-1 and TRBJ1-1, with D possibly TRBD1 on 6 matching bases. Trimming pared 7 bases from V and 1 base from J, leaving 14 bases between. The CDR3 consists of 14 residues. Germline V gives CDR1 SGHRS, CDR2 YFSETQ. The CDR3 here is CASASGTSNTEAFF. The CDR3 nucleotides are TGCGCCAGCGCGTCGGGGACATCGAACACTGAAGCTTTCTTT.

The V call is TRBV5-1, the J call TRBJ1-6; tentative D call: TRBD1 (5 bases). CDR3 size: 15 residues. Per germline, CDR1 SGHRS and CDR2 YFSETQ. Trimming stripped 2 bases from V and 13 bases from J, with 19 bases between. CDR3 in amino acids: CASSFGTAGEIPLHF. CDR3 sequence (DNA): TGCGCCAGCAGCTTCGGGACGGCCGGTGAAATCCCCCTCCACTTT.

The sample holds a few counts of this clone. The chain links TRBV7-9 to TRBJ2-2, with D perhaps TRBD1 (5 bases). Per the germline V gene, CDR1 is SEHNR and CDR2 is FQNEAQ (reference sequence). V dropped 2 bases and J dropped 7 bases, with 14 bases sitting between them. CDR3 size: 15 residues. CDR3 coding DNA: TGTGCCAGCAGCTTATCGGCAGGGAACGGCGGGGAGCTGTTTTTT. Translating gives CASSLSAGNGGELFF. The variable domain in full, with the rest retrieved from reference TRBV7-9 and TRBJ2-2, is DTGVSQNPRHKITKRGQNVTFRCDPISEHNRLYWYRQTLGQGPEFLTYFQNEAQLEKSRLLSDRFSAERPKGSFSTLEIQRTEQGDSAMYLCASSLSAGNGGELFFGEGSRLTVL.

Written as DNA, the CDR3 is TGTGCCAGCAGCATCCGGGACAGGGGGACCTACGAGCAGTACGTC. It encodes CASSIRDRGTYEQYV. V and J are TRBV7-9 and TRBJ2-7; 11 nucleotides align to TRBD1. V gave up 5 bases and J gave up 2 bases; unmatched junction bases: 5. CDR1 is SEHNR, CDR2 FQNEAQ, per germline (reference sequence). The CDR3 consists of 15 residues.

This chain's CDR3 is CASSVLSGTDTQYF. CDR3 DNA sequence: TGTGCCAGCAGCGTACTGTCGGGCACAGATACGCAGTATTTT. The V and J genes are TRBV9 and TRBJ2-3; D ambiguous. V was pared by 1 base and J by 1 base, with 7 bases between. The CDR3 contains 14 residues. Germline V CDR1 and CDR2: SGDLS, YYNGEE.

The rearrangement links TRBV30 to TRBJ2-3; TRBD2 aligns across 9 bases. This CDR3 has 15 residues. The germline V gene encodes CDR1 GTSNPN and CDR2 SVGIG (reference sequence). V shed 8 bases, J shed 6 bases, and the junction held 15 bases outside the gene matches. CDR3 sequence reads: CARTKGAGGLDTQYF. Written as DNA, the CDR3 is TGTGCCCGAACCAAGGGGGCGGGAGGGCTGGATACGCAGTATTTT.

This chain connects TRBV9 to TRBJ2-5, with D uncertain. The CDR3 is 15 amino acids. The germline V gene has CDR1 SGDLS and CDR2 YYNGEE. With 4 bases removed from V and 5 bases from J, the gap between germline ends came to 18 bases. The CDR3 reads CASSPAVGSLETQYF. In nucleotides, the CDR3 is TGTGCCAGCAGCCCCGCGGTAGGGTCCCTGGAGACCCAGTACTTC.

This clone was detected a few times. V gene TRBV7-2 combines with J gene TRBJ2-7; TRBD1 agrees at 7 bases. The germline CDR1 and CDR2 sequences are SGHTA and FQGNSA. This CDR3 comprises 15 residues. J lost 0 bases, V lost 5 bases, and 7 bases had no gene match. The CDR3 loop is CASSKGQSSSYEQYV. CDR3 DNA sequence: TGTGCCAGCAGCAAGGGACAGTCGAGCTCCTACGAGCAGTACGTC.

A few counts support this clone. The chain combines TRBV29-1 with TRBJ1-5; 8 nucleotides line up with TRBD1. V lost 7 bases, J lost 3 bases, and 2 bases stayed unmatched. This CDR3 is 12 amino acids long. In germline, CDR1 is SQVTM, CDR2 ANQGSEA. The CDR3 spells CSAGGNNQPQHF. The CDR3 DNA reads TGCAGCGCAGGGGGCAACAATCAGCCCCAGCATTTT.